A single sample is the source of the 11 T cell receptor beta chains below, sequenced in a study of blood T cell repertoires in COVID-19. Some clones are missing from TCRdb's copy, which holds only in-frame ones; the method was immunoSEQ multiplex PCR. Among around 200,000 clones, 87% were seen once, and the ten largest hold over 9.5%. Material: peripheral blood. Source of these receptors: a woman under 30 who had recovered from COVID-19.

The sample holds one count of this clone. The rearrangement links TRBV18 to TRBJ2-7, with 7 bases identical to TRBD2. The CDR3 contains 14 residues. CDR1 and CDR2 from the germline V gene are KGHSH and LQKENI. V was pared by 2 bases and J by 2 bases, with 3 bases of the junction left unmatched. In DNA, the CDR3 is TGTGCCAGCTCACCAACGGGGGGACCCTACGAGCAGTACTTC. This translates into CASSPTGGPYEQYF.

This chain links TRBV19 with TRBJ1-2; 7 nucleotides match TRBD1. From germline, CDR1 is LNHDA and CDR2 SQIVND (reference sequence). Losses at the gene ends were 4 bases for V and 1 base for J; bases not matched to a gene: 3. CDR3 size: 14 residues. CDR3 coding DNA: TGTGCCAGTAGTACAAGGACAGGTAACTATGGCTACACCTTC. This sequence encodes CASSTRTGNYGYTF.

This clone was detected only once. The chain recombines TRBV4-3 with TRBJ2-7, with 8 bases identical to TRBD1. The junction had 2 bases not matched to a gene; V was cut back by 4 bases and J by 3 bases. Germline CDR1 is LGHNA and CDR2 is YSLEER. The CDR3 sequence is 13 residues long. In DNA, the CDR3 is TGCGCCAGCAGCCCCGACAGGGGCTACGAGCAGTACTTC. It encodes CASSPDRGYEQYF.

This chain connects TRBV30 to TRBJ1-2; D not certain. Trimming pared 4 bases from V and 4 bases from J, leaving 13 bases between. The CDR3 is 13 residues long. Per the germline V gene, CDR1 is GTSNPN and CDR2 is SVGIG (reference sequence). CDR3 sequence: CAWTPRDAYGYTF. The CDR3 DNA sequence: TGTGCCTGGACTCCTCGGGATGCCTATGGCTACACCTTC.

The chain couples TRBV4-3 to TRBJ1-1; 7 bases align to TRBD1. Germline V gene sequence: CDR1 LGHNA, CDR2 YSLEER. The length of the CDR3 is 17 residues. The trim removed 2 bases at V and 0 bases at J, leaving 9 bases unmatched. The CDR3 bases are TGCGCCAGCAGCCAATTCAGTACCGGGACAGTGAACACTGAAGCTTTCTTT. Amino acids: CASSQFSTGTVNTEAFF.

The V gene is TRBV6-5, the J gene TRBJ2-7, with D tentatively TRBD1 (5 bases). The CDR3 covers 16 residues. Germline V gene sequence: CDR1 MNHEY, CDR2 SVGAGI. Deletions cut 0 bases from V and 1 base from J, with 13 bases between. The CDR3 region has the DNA TGTGCCAGCAGTTACTCCCGACAGTTCCTTTCCTACGAGCAGTACTTC. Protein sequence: CASSYSRQFLSYEQYF.

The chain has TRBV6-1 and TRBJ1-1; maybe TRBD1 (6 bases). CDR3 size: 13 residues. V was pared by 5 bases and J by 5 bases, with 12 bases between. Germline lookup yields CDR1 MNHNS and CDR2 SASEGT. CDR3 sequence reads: CASSQGRRTEAFF. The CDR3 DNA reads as TGTGCCAGCAGTCAGGGGCGCAGAACTGAAGCTTTCTTT.

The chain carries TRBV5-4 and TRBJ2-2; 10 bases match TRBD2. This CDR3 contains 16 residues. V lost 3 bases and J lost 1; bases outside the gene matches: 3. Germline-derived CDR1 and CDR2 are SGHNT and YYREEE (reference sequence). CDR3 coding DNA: TGTGCCAGCAGCTGGGGACTAGCGTTGAACACCGGGGAGCTGTTTTTT. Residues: CASSWGLALNTGELFF.

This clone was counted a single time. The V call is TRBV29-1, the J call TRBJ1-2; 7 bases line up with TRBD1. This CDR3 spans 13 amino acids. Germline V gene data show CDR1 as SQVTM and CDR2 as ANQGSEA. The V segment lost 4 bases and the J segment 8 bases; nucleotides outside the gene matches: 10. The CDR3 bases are TGCAGCGTTGGGCCCACAGGGGAAGGCGGCTACACCTTC. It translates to CSVGPTGEGGYTF.

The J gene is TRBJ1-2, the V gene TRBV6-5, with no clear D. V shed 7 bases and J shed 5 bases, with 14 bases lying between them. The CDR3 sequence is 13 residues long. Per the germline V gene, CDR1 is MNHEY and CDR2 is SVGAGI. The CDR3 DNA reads TGTGCCAGCACGATAGGCGGCTCGTATGGCTACACCTTC. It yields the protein CASTIGGSYGYTF.

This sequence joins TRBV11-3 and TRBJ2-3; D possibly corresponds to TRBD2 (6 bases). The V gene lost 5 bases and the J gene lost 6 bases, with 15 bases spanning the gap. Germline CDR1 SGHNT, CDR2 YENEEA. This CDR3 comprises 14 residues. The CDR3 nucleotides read TGTGCCAGCAGCGGAGGGGTGAAATCGGATACGCAGTATTTT. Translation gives CASSGGVKSDTQYF.